The 10 T cell receptor beta chains in this list originate from one sample, sequenced in a study of memory CD4+ T cells and cytomegalovirus serostatus. Data came from immunoSEQ multiplex PCR; TCRdb stores just in-frame clones and leaves some out. The sample shows roughly 40,000 clones, over 60% of them seen only once. The sort gate was single viable CD3+CD4+CD8-CD45RO+ cells for memory CD4+ T cells. Sequenced sample: memory CD4+ T cells from blood. All receptors derive from an adult in good health and CMV-seronegative.

The chain couples TRBV9 to TRBJ2-3, with 10 bases matching TRBD2. CDR1 and CDR2 from the germline V gene are SGDLS and YYNGEE. V was pared by 1 base and J by 6 bases, with 5 bases of the junction left unmatched. CDR3 length equals 15 residues. In nucleotides, the CDR3 is TGTGCCAGCAGCGTATTCGGACTAGCGGTGGATACGCAGTATTTT. Protein: CASSVFGLAVDTQYF.

The chain carries TRBV7-9 and TRBJ2-6; 8 positions agree with TRBD1. Germline CDR1 and CDR2: SEHNR and FQNEAQ (reference sequence). This CDR3 comprises 17 residues. V lost 11 bases and J lost 2; bases outside the gene matches: 14. The CDR3 spells CAATTDRAGAGANVLTF. Written as DNA, the CDR3 is TGTGCCGCCACCACGGACAGGGCCGGCGCTGGGGCCAACGTCCTGACTTTC.

The rearrangement links TRBV6-1 to TRBJ2-3, with TRBD2 matching over 8 bases. With V trimmed by 2 bases and J by 4 bases, 8 bases remained unmatched. Germline V CDR1 and CDR2: MNHNS, SASEGT. The CDR3 has 16 amino acids. In nucleotides, the CDR3 is TGTGCCAGCAGTGAAAATGGCCGGGGGGGCCCAGATACGCAGTATTTT. It codes for CASSENGRGGPDTQYF.

V usage is TRBV7-2 and J usage is TRBJ1-2; D gene uncertain. The CDR3 is 13 amino acids. Germline V gives CDR1 SGHTA, CDR2 FQGNSA. The V end lost 5 bases, the J end lost 5 bases, and 12 bases lay between the germline ends. CDR3 sequence reads: CASSTGGRYGYTF. The CDR3 nucleotides are TGTGCCAGCAGCACGGGTGGGAGATATGGCTACACCTTC. Using reference TRBV7-2 and TRBJ1-2 for the parts outside the CDR3, the full variable domain is GAGVSQSPSNKVTEKGKDVELRCDPISGHTALYWYRQSLGQGLEFLIYFQGNSAPDKSGLPSDRFSAERTGGSVSTLTIQRTQQEDSAVYLCASSTGGRYGYTFGSGTRLTVV.

V gene TRBV5-1 combines with J gene TRBJ2-7; 14 bases map to TRBD2. The CDR3 has 18 amino acids. With 4 bases clipped from V and 2 bases from J, the junction kept 11 bases outside the gene matches. Germline CDR1 SGHRS, CDR2 YFSETQ. Written as DNA, the CDR3 is TGCGCCAGCAGCGCCCGACTAGCGGGGGGGCCGTCCACCTACGAGCAGTACTTC. Its translation is CASSARLAGGPSTYEQYF.

The chain couples TRBV5-1 to TRBJ2-3, with unresolved D. The V gene lost 4 bases and the J gene lost 6 bases, with 12 bases spanning the gap. CDR3 size: 13 residues. Germline V gene sequence: CDR1 SGHRS, CDR2 YFSETQ. The CDR3 loop is CASSPGVADTQYF. The CDR3 DNA sequence: TGCGCCAGCAGCCCTGGGGTGGCGGATACGCAGTATTTT.

This sequence joins TRBV7-9 and TRBJ1-2; TRBD1 might be the D (6 bases). The CDR3 contains 15 residues. The germline CDR1 and CDR2 sequences are SEHNR and FQNEAQ (reference sequence). V was cut by 4 bases and J by 7 bases, with 19 bases left in between. The CDR3 DNA reads TGTGCCAGCAGCTCTTCGGACAGAGTTGGTTTTGGCTACACCTTC. This gives the protein CASSSSDRVGFGYTF. The full variable domain, in which reference TRBV7-9 and TRBJ1-2 provide the parts outside the CDR3, is DTGVSQNPRHKITKRGQNVTFRCDPISEHNRLYWYRQTLGQGPEFLTYFQNEAQLEKSRLLSDRFSAERPKGSFSTLEIQRTEQGDSAMYLCASSSSDRVGFGYTFGSGTRLTVV.

The DNA of the CDR3 is TGTGCCAGCAGCGGCCGGTACGGAAGTGGGACAGCCAGTGAAGCTTTCTTT. Translation gives CASSGRYGSGTASEAFF. This chain joins TRBV11-2 and TRBJ1-1; 7 positions agree with TRBD1. The V segment lost 5 bases and the J segment 7 bases; nucleotides outside the gene matches: 19. CDR3 length equals 17 residues. CDR1 is SGHAT and CDR2 is FQNNGV in the germline V gene.

V and J are TRBV19 and TRBJ1-5; 8 bases map to TRBD1. The trim removed 7 bases at V and 1 base at J, leaving 9 bases unmatched. Germline assignment: CDR1 LNHDA and CDR2 SQIVND (reference sequence). The CDR3 covers 16 residues. The CDR3 DNA reads as TGTGCCAGTATGGACAGGGCAGAATTAAGCAATCAGCCCCAGCATTTT. It yields the protein CASMDRAELSNQPQHF.

Points on this clone: The sample holds other DNA sequences that translate to the same CDR3. The chain has TRBV5-4 and TRBJ2-5; maybe TRBD1 (5 bases). CDR1 is SGHNT and CDR2 is YYREEE in the germline V gene (reference sequence). The CDR3 runs to 13 residues. Between the trimmed V and J ends, which lost 0 bases and 4 bases, there was a span of 7 bases. The CDR3 loop is CASSLGGGETQYF. The CDR3 DNA sequence: TGTGCCAGCAGCTTGGGGGGCGGAGAGACCCAGTACTTC.